These 2 T cell receptor beta chains were all obtained from the same sample, sequenced in a study of CD8 T cells in Susac syndrome (dated by TCRdb to 2018 to 2020). The library was produced with the immunoSEQ multiplex PCR assay. RNA was extracted with the RNeasy kit and about 0.45 to 1 ug was reverse transcribed using random hexamers. The public sequencing data were trimmed at Q25 with fastp and processed into clonotypes with MiXCR by TCRdb, which kept only in-frame beta chains. Rows matching on CDR3 protein sequence are summarized as one entry with the most common DNA and genes. This sample lists 100,000 to 150,000 distinct CDR3 sequences; approximately 93% were detected once. Jointly, the top ten make up roughly 0.3% of the sample. The source material was CD8+ T cells from PBMCs. The receptors shown here come from a human donor with multiple sclerosis.

The CDR3 region is CASSLKAGNTEAFF. The DNA of the CDR3 is TGTGCCAGCAGTTTAAAGGCGGGGAACACTGAAGCTTTCTTT. J is TRBJ1-1 and V is TRBV12-3 or TRBV12-4; D gene ambiguous. The CDR3 spans 14 residues. Trimming stripped 2 bases from V and 1 base from J, with 8 bases between.

This clonotype was recorded only once. The V gene is TRBV27, the J gene TRBJ2-4; 10 positions match TRBD2. Trimming at V came to 6 bases and at J to 1 base, leaving 6 bases not matched to a gene. Germline CDR1 is MNHEY and CDR2 is SMNVEV (reference sequence). The CDR3 loop spans 16 amino acids. DNA for the CDR3: TGTGCCAGCAGCCCTCTAGCGGGGGCGGCCAAAAACATTCAGTACTTC. Its protein product is CASSPLAGAAKNIQYF.